Described below is a single T cell receptor beta chain sequence and its context. This sample was taken from a study of shared clonotypes between healthy human individuals. The germline gives CDR1 SGHTS, CDR2 YDEGEE. The CDR3 runs to 13 residues. V was trimmed by 3 bases and J by 4 bases, leaving 10 bases between them. In replicate PCRs of sorted subsets, approximately 210 ng DNA, about 30,000 T cell genomes, was used. Generated by immunoSEQ multiplex PCR, the TCRdb table keeps only in-frame clones and is missing some. The sample consists of some 1.4 million clones, approximately 96% of them appearing once.

This clonotype was obtained from a man younger than 45 in good health. The chain carries TRBV5-8 and TRBJ2-5; no definite D call. The sample was naive CD4+ T cells sorted from blood. The subset denotes: CD45RA+ positively selected. CDR3 in DNA: TGTGCCAGCAGCTCCGATATGAGAGAGACCCAGTACTTC. Translating it yields CASSSDMRETQYF.